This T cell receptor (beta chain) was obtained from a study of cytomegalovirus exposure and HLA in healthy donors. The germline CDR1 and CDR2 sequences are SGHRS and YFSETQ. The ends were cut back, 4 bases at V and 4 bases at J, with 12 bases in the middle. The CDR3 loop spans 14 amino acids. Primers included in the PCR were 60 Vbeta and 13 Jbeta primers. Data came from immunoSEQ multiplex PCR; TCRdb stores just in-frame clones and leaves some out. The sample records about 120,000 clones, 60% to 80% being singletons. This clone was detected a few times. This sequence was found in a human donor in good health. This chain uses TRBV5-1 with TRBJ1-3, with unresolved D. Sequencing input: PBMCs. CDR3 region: CASSQSVVGNTIYF. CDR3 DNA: TGCGCCAGCAGCCAAAGTGTAGTGGGAAACACCATATATTTT. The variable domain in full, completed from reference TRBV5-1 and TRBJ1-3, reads KAGVTQTPRYLIKTRGQQVTLSCSPISGHRSVSWYQQTPGQGLQFLFEYFSETQRNKGNFPGRFSGRQFSNSRSEMNVSTLELGDSALYLCASSQSVVGNTIYFGEGSWLTVV.